Listed here is a single T cell receptor beta chain. The record originates from a study of blood T cell repertoires in COVID-19. In the study overall: T cells, B-cell-depleted T cells, or PBMCs provided the cDNA or gDNA that served as material.

The length of the CDR3 is 16 residues. Germline V gene sequence: CDR1 MRHNA, CDR2 SNTAGT. Trimming cost V 5 bases and J 2 bases, with 15 bases left between them. Exposed enrollees had met someone with a PCR-confirmed or clinician-diagnosed COVID-19 case at some point within the 2 weeks before study entry. TCRdb's table, derived via immunoSEQ multiplex PCR, lists solely in-frame clones and lacks some. The profile shows about 270,000 clones, roughly 90% of them singletons. The TCR comes from a middle-aged man who had been exposed to COVID-19. V is TRBV6-4 and J is TRBJ2-2, with no clear D. Material: PBMCs or T cells enriched from blood (not recorded which). The CDR3 region has the DNA TGTGCCAGCAGTCCCGTAGTATTGCTCAACACCGGGGAGCTGTTTTTT. This sequence encodes CASSPVVLLNTGELFF.